This is a list of T cell receptor beta chains from one sample in a study of OX40 agonist ivuxolimab in advanced cancers. Profiled with immunoSEQ multiplex PCR; TCRdb holds only in-frame clones, not every one. The table has around 84,000 clones, roughly nine tenths seen once. This material consisted of CD4+ or CD8+ T cells sorted from blood, taken in a trial of the OX40 agonist ivuxolimab. These receptor sequences come from an adult with an advanced solid tumor such as melanoma, head and neck, liver or kidney cancer. CDR3s include the opening cysteine and the closing phenylalanine or tryptophan. Fields, in order: D gene, clone size, J gene, V gene, CDR3 DNA, CDR3 protein. The D gene is left open where the match is weak. Clone size is shown for a subset of rows, as once, few, many or a class of expanded clone.

D gene: .
clone size: .
J gene: TRBJ2-1
V gene: TRBV11-2
CDR3 DNA: TGTGCCAGCAGCAACCGGTTCCGGGGGCGCGTCTACAATGAGCAGTTCTTC
CDR3 protein: CASSNRFRGRVYNEQFF

D gene: TRBD1
clone size: .
J gene: TRBJ2-4
V gene: TRBV7-9
CDR3 DNA: TGTGCCAGCAGCTCGGACAGGGGGCCCAAAAACATTCAGTACTTC
CDR3 protein: CASSSDRGPKNIQYF

D gene: TRBD1
clone size: .
J gene: TRBJ1-4
V gene: TRBV5-3
CDR3 DNA: TGTGCCAGAAGCTTGGCCCGACAGGGGGCGAGGCTCTGGCACGAAAAACTGTTTTTT
CDR3 protein: CARSLARQGARLWHEKLFF

D gene: .
clone size: .
J gene: TRBJ2-7
V gene: TRBV28
CDR3 DNA: TGTGCCAGCAGTACCGGGATTATATACGAGCAGTACTTC
CDR3 protein: CASSTGIIYEQYF

D gene: TRBD2
clone size: .
J gene: TRBJ2-5
V gene: TRBV19
CDR3 DNA: TGTGCCAGTAGTACTCGGACTAGCGCTGAGACCCAGTACTTC
CDR3 protein: CASSTRTSAETQYF

D gene: .
clone size: .
J gene: TRBJ1-2
V gene: TRBV30
CDR3 DNA: TGTGCCGGGCTGGTGAAAGGGGCCTCCGGCGGCTACACCTTC
CDR3 protein: CAGLVKGASGGYTF

D gene: .
clone size: .
J gene: TRBJ2-1
V gene: TRBV19
CDR3 DNA: TGTGCCAGTAGTATAGCCCGCGATAGTGAGCAGTTCTTC
CDR3 protein: CASSIARDSEQFF

D gene: .
clone size: .
J gene: TRBJ1-2
V gene: TRBV6-1
CDR3 DNA: TGTGCCAGCAGTGAGGACATATACTATGGCTACACCTTC
CDR3 protein: CASSEDIYYGYTF

D gene: TRBD2
clone size: .
J gene: TRBJ2-1
V gene: TRBV5-1
CDR3 DNA: TGCGCCAGCAGCCATTGGGGGACCCTAGCGGGAGGGCCGAAGGGCTACAATGAGCAGTTCTTC
CDR3 protein: CASSHWGTLAGGPKGYNEQFF

D gene: .
clone size: .
J gene: TRBJ2-3
V gene: TRBV7-6
CDR3 DNA: TGTGCCAGCAGCTTAATGCGCACAGATACGCAGTATTTT
CDR3 protein: CASSLMRTDTQYF

D gene: .
clone size: .
J gene: TRBJ2-3
V gene: TRBV10-1
CDR3 DNA: TGCGCCAGCAGTGGTGGCAACACAGATACGCAGTATTTT
CDR3 protein: CASSGGNTDTQYF

D gene: TRBD1
clone size: .
J gene: TRBJ1-3
V gene: TRBV6-1
CDR3 DNA: TGTGCCAGCCTCAAAGGACAGGGGGTTGGAAACACCATATATTTT
CDR3 protein: CASLKGQGVGNTIYF

D gene: .
clone size: .
J gene: TRBJ2-7
V gene: TRBV2
CDR3 DNA: TGTGCCAGCAGAGTTGGACAGCTATCTACGAGACGTTACTTC
CDR3 protein: CASRVGQLSTRRYF

D gene: .
clone size: .
J gene: TRBJ1-6
V gene: TRBV6-5
CDR3 DNA: TGTGCCAGCCGTCTTGGTACCTATAATTCACCCCTCCACTTT
CDR3 protein: CASRLGTYNSPLHF

D gene: .
clone size: .
J gene: TRBJ1-4
V gene: TRBV4-1
CDR3 DNA: TGCGCCAGCAGCCAAGTATCGGTTCCTAATGAAAAACTGTTTTTT
CDR3 protein: CASSQVSVPNEKLFF

D gene: TRBD1
clone size: .
J gene: TRBJ2-5
V gene: TRBV6-5
CDR3 DNA: TGTGCCAGCAGACCCGGGACAGCAGGAGGGACCCAGTACTTC
CDR3 protein: CASRPGTAGGTQYF

D gene: .
clone size: .
J gene: TRBJ1-2
V gene: TRBV18
CDR3 DNA: TGTGCCAGCTCCCCTTCGGCGGGGGGCGGCTACACCTTC
CDR3 protein: CASSPSAGGGYTF

D gene: .
clone size: .
J gene: TRBJ1-1
V gene: TRBV6-1
CDR3 DNA: TGTGCCAGCAGCTCCAAAAGGACGACTGAAGCTTTCTTT
CDR3 protein: CASSSKRTTEAFF

D gene: .
clone size: .
J gene: TRBJ2-2
V gene: TRBV14
CDR3 DNA: TGTGCCAGCAGCCAAGCAGGGGTGGAGCTGTTTTTT
CDR3 protein: CASSQAGVELFF

D gene: TRBD2
clone size: .
J gene: TRBJ2-7
V gene: TRBV27
CDR3 DNA: TGTGCCAGCAGCCCCAGGGCCAGCGGGGCTTTTGGGGAGCAGTACTTC
CDR3 protein: CASSPRASGAFGEQYF

D gene: TRBD1
clone size: .
J gene: TRBJ1-2
V gene: TRBV6-1
CDR3 DNA: TGTGCCAGCAGTGAAACAGGGGGCTATGGCTACACCTTC
CDR3 protein: CASSETGGYGYTF

D gene: .
clone size: .
J gene: TRBJ2-1
V gene: TRBV19
CDR3 DNA: TGTGCCAGTACTCCCCAGAGGGGTGGTGAGCAGTTCTTC
CDR3 protein: CASTPQRGGEQFF

D gene: TRBD2
clone size: .
J gene: TRBJ2-1
V gene: TRBV4-1
CDR3 DNA: TGCGCCAGCAGCCAACCCGGGACTAGCTACTACAATGAGCAGTTCTTC
CDR3 protein: CASSQPGTSYYNEQFF

D gene: .
clone size: once
J gene: TRBJ2-7
V gene: TRBV5-1
CDR3 DNA: TGCGCCAGCAGCTTGGACTACGAGCAGTACTTC
CDR3 protein: CASSLDYEQYF

D gene: .
clone size: .
J gene: TRBJ2-7
V gene: TRBV23-1
CDR3 DNA: TGCGCCAGCAGTCGATTTTTCCGGACCTCCTACGAGCAGTACTTC
CDR3 protein: CASSRFFRTSYEQYF

D gene: .
clone size: .
J gene: TRBJ2-7
V gene: TRBV6-6
CDR3 DNA: TGTGCCAGCAAGGCGGGGAACGAGCAGTACTTC
CDR3 protein: CASKAGNEQYF

D gene: .
clone size: .
J gene: TRBJ1-1
V gene: TRBV11-3
CDR3 DNA: TGTGCCAGCAGCACTAACGCCGGGACTGGAGCTTTCTTT
CDR3 protein: CASSTNAGTGAFF

D gene: .
clone size: once
J gene: TRBJ1-3
V gene: TRBV25-1
CDR3 DNA: TGTGCCAGCAGTCCAGCAGGGGTCTCTGGAAACACCATATATTTT
CDR3 protein: CASSPAGVSGNTIYF

D gene: .
clone size: .
J gene: TRBJ1-5
V gene: TRBV2
CDR3 DNA: TGTGCCAGCGGGACGGGCCGAGATCAGCCCCAGCATTTT
CDR3 protein: CASGTGRDQPQHF

D gene: .
clone size: .
J gene: TRBJ2-3
V gene: TRBV14
CDR3 DNA: TGTGCCAGCAGCTCAAGGGGGGGGAGCCGGGCAGATACGCAGTATTTT
CDR3 protein: CASSSRGGSRADTQYF

D gene: .
clone size: .
J gene: TRBJ2-7
V gene: TRBV4-2
CDR3 DNA: TGTGCCAGCAGCCAAGAAGCGGACGAGCAGTACTTC
CDR3 protein: CASSQEADEQYF

D gene: .
clone size: .
J gene: TRBJ2-1
V gene: TRBV11-2
CDR3 DNA: TGTGCCAGCAGCCCTTCCGGGTTTCCCAATGAGCAGTTCTTC
CDR3 protein: CASSPSGFPNEQFF

D gene: .
clone size: .
J gene: TRBJ2-3
V gene: TRBV2
CDR3 DNA: TGTGCCAGCGTAGGTAGGGGGGAAGATACGCAGTATTTT
CDR3 protein: CASVGRGEDTQYF

D gene: .
clone size: .
J gene: TRBJ1-1
V gene: TRBV5-1
CDR3 DNA: TGCGCCAGCAGCACACCCGGGACGGCGAACACTGAAGCTTTCTTT
CDR3 protein: CASSTPGTANTEAFF

D gene: TRBD1
clone size: .
J gene: TRBJ1-1
V gene: TRBV5-1
CDR3 DNA: TGCGCCAGCAGCCGGGACAGGGGGAACACTGAAGCTTTCTTT
CDR3 protein: CASSRDRGNTEAFF

D gene: TRBD2
clone size: .
J gene: TRBJ2-5
V gene: TRBV19
CDR3 DNA: TGTGCCAGTAGTCCTGGGACTAGTCGGGAGACCCAGTACTTC
CDR3 protein: CASSPGTSRETQYF

D gene: .
clone size: .
J gene: TRBJ1-2
V gene: TRBV30
CDR3 DNA: TGTGCCTGCCGGGACGGCCCCGCGAAAGGCTACACCTTC
CDR3 protein: CACRDGPAKGYTF

D gene: TRBD1
clone size: .
J gene: TRBJ2-7
V gene: TRBV6-5
CDR3 DNA: TGTGCCACCACAGGGGGAACTGAGGACGAGCAGTACTTC
CDR3 protein: CATTGGTEDEQYF

D gene: .
clone size: .
J gene: TRBJ2-2
V gene: TRBV29-1
CDR3 DNA: TGCAGCGTTGAATCGGTCTTAATCGGAGGGAAGCTGTTTTTT
CDR3 protein: CSVESVLIGGKLFF

D gene: .
clone size: .
J gene: TRBJ2-1
V gene: TRBV19
CDR3 DNA: TGTGCCAGTAGAATGGTTGGCTCCTACAATGAGCAGTTCTTC
CDR3 protein: CASRMVGSYNEQFF

D gene: .
clone size: .
J gene: TRBJ2-7
V gene: TRBV5-1
CDR3 DNA: TGCGCCAGCAGCTGGGGTGAAGGGACTGGGGCCTACGAGCAGTACTTC
CDR3 protein: CASSWGEGTGAYEQYF